This T cell receptor beta chain was captured in a study of radiotherapy plus CTLA-4 blockade in lung cancer. Study overall: An objective response was seen in 15% to 20% of patients, and disease control in 30% to 35%.

The CDR3 runs to 14 residues. Trimming removed 4 bases from V and 0 bases from J, with 7 bases in between. The germline V gene encodes CDR1 MDHEN and CDR2 SYDVKM. As regards this clone: Its matching antigen is unknown.

Study outcomes and limitations: How blood T cell clones changed early, along with interferon-beta, reportedly forecast response best. Expansion of tumor-derived TCR clones was observed in blood after radiotherapy plus ipilimumab.

The study treated chemo-refractory metastatic non-small-cell lung cancer patients with focal radiation plus ipilimumab CTLA-4 blockade. Only in-frame clones appear in the TCRdb table, and some are missing; sequencing was by immunoSEQ multiplex PCR. This sample carries some 50,000 clones, roughly 81% of them seen once, and the ten largest clones take 4% to 5.5%. The sequence was collected from a human donor with non-small cell lung cancer whose response to radiotherapy plus ipilimumab could not be evaluated. Sequenced here: peripheral blood, sampled from a patient treated with radiotherapy plus ipilimumab. The chain uses TRBV28 and TRBJ1-5; D may be TRBD1 (5 bases). The CDR3 DNA reads TGTGCCAGCAGTTCAGGACATAGCAATCAGCCCCAGCATTTT. It translates to CASSSGHSNQPQHF. Full variable domain (missing parts from reference TRBV28 and TRBJ1-5): DVKVTQSSRYLVKRTGEKVFLECVQDMDHENMFWYRQDPGLGLRLIYFSYDVKMKEKGDIPEGYSVSREKKERFSLILESASTNQTSMYLCASSSGHSNQPQHFGDGTRLSIL.